A single sample gave rise to the 10 T cell receptor beta chains below, sequenced in a study of blood T cell repertoires in COVID-19. Sequenced by immunoSEQ multiplex PCR; TCRdb stores in-frame clones only, minus some. The profile shows approximately 200,000 clones, 80% to 90% of them singletons. The material sequenced was peripheral blood. Receptor source: a man aged 55 to 70 who had recovered from COVID-19.

V usage is TRBV3-1 (or the pseudogene TRBV3-2) and J usage is TRBJ2-7, with D possibly being TRBD1 (7 bases). CDR3 length equals 13 residues. Trimming cost V 1 base and J 6 bases, with 10 bases left between them. Germline V CDR1 and CDR2: LGHDT, YNNKEL (reference sequence). This chain's CDR3 is CASSQAGGSEQYF. In DNA form, the CDR3 reads TGTGCCAGCAGCCAAGCAGGGGGGAGCGAGCAGTACTTC.

V gene TRBV27 combines with J gene TRBJ1-6; 10 bases are a match to TRBD1. This CDR3 has 16 residues. Germline CDR1 MNHEY, CDR2 SMNVEV (reference sequence). The ends lost 7 bases at V and 6 bases at J; junction bases unmatched: 9. CDR3 nucleotides: TGTGCCAGCACCTGGGGACAGGGGCGGCCTAATTCACCCCTCCACTTT. The encoded protein is CASTWGQGRPNSPLHF.

The rearrangement joins TRBV13 to TRBJ1-5, with 7 nucleotides matching TRBD1. CDR1 PRHDT and CDR2 FYEKMQ come from the germline V gene (reference sequence). The CDR3 contains 13 residues. J gave up 6 bases and V 5 bases, and 4 bases lay outside the gene matches. CDR3 in DNA: TGTGCCAGCAGCCGAGGGGGCGTTCAGCCCCAGCATTTT. It specifies CASSRGGVQPQHF.

V usage is TRBV7-3 and J usage is TRBJ2-2, with TRBD1 matching over 11 bases. The germline gives CDR1 SGHTA, CDR2 FQGTGA. V shed 5 bases, J shed 4 bases, and the junction held 6 bases outside the gene matches. The CDR3 spans 16 residues. The CDR3 DNA is TGTGCCAGCAGCGGACAGGGGGCCGCCAGCACCGGGGAGCTGTTTTTT. Translated: CASSGQGAASTGELFF.

The gene calls are TRBV18 and TRBJ2-3; TRBD1 is a possible D gene (5 bases). Deletions cut 7 bases from V and 2 bases from J, with 22 bases between. The CDR3 is made up of 17 amino acids. Germline V gives CDR1 KGHSH, CDR2 LQKENI. DNA for the CDR3: TGTGCCAGCTACCCTCGTAGGGGTGGGGAAGCCACAGATACGCAGTATTTT. Translating gives CASYPRRGGEATDTQYF.

This rearrangement joins TRBV7-9 to TRBJ1-5; no clear D gene. The V end lost 3 bases, the J end lost 0 bases, and 18 bases lay between the germline ends. This CDR3 comprises 18 residues. CDR1 and CDR2 from the germline V gene are SEHNR and FQNEAQ (reference sequence). The CDR3 is CASSLAVRRHYSNQPQHF. The CDR3 DNA sequence: TGTGCCAGCAGCTTGGCCGTTAGACGGCACTATAGCAATCAGCCCCAGCATTTT.

This chain uses TRBV27 with TRBJ2-7; 12 nucleotides match TRBD2. Germline lookup yields CDR1 MNHEY and CDR2 SMNVEV (reference sequence). With V trimmed by 5 bases and J by 0 bases, 5 bases remained unmatched. The CDR3 runs 16 residues. CDR3 nucleotides: TGTGCCAGCAGTAGGACTAGCGGGATTCCCTCCTACGAGCAGTACTTC. It translates to CASSRTSGIPSYEQYF.

The V and J genes are TRBV6-1 and TRBJ2-7; 7 nucleotides align to TRBD1. After removal of 0 bases from V and 4 bases from J, the junction contained 9 bases not matched to a gene. There are 16 residues in the CDR3. CDR1 and CDR2 from the germline V gene are MNHNS and SASEGT. Written as DNA, the CDR3 is TGTGCCAGCAGTGAAGCCCCGGGACAGTCCAGTTACGAGCAGTACTTC. Protein sequence: CASSEAPGQSSYEQYF.

The chain links TRBV2 to TRBJ1-3; 7 bases fit TRBD1. J lost 0 bases, V lost 6 bases, and 5 bases had no gene match. The CDR3 loop spans 15 amino acids. Germline assignment: CDR1 SNHLY and CDR2 FYNNEI. The CDR3 reads CASSPGQSSGNTIYF. CDR3 coding DNA: TGTGCCAGCAGCCCGGGACAGAGCTCTGGAAACACCATATATTTT.

This clone was found a few times. The chain recombines TRBV5-5 with TRBJ2-3; 9 bases align to TRBD1. Germline values: CDR1 SGHKS, CDR2 YYEKEE (reference sequence). This CDR3 is 16 amino acids long. J was trimmed by 2 bases and V by 5 bases; bases with no gene match: 9. The CDR3 spells CASRTGTGRPTDTQYF. CDR3 bases: TGTGCCAGCAGAACCGGGACAGGGCGTCCCACAGATACGCAGTATTTT.